This T cell receptor (beta chain) originates from a study of T cell responses to AZD1222 COVID-19 vaccine (dated by TCRdb to about 2021). Background for the entire study: AZD1222 recipients given second doses at about 4 weeks or at about 12 weeks were pooled, since spike-specific TCR depth and breadth were not found to differ between the two schedules. A total of about 250 trial participants underwent TCR sequencing, of whom under 220 had received two doses of AZD1222 and 26 had received two doses of the MenACWY control vaccine. Trial participants were enrolled into age subgroups of 18-55, 56-69 and 70-plus years, which contained around 140, 26 and 57 TCR-sequenced participants, respectively.

Per the germline V gene (reference sequence), DFQATT is the CDR1 and SNEGSKA is the CDR2. Including the terminal cysteine and phenylalanine, the CDR3 comprises 11 residues. Only the CDR3 region is kept as DNA, spanning 33 bases read in frame from base 1. V and J lose 6 bases and 4 bases, and a span of 10 bases separates them. What the authors observed across the whole study: Conclusions about previously exposed vaccinees are limited because only five to seven AZD1222 recipients were SARS-CoV-2 seropositive at baseline. Reportedly, close to half of the unique spike-specific TCRs recognized epitopes lying outside the regions that are mutated in the B.1.351 and B.1.1.7 variants. Most participants were white British and females outnumbered males, and the authors suggested that clonal diversity may have been underestimated. In the small 56-69-year group, the increase in depth fell short of significance, most likely because of low power. The whole spike protein was spanned by vaccine-associated CD4 TCRs, and dominant responses were seen in regions 160-218 and 743-854. Because no samples from the day 14 peak response were available, repertoires could be characterized only after the peak T cell response. After two AZD1222 doses, spike-specific TCR breadth and depth were significantly higher than at day 0 and than in MenACWY recipients.

With respect to this clone: The specificity of this receptor is unknown. Base qualities are not recorded, but no much larger clone differs from it by a single base.

Per the publication, the time point label means: baseline before first vaccination. Vaccinee samples were obtained from the UK trials COV001 and COV002, which included a single-blind randomized controlled phase 2/3 trial of AZD1222 (ChAdOx1 nCoV-19) in healthy adults. Trial participant PBMC samples were collected at day 0 and day 28 after the second dose for TCRbeta chain sequencing. The CDR3 regions of human TCRbeta chains were subjected to immunosequencing. In the authors' own workflow: TCRs in the repertoires were matched against a reference library of SARS-CoV-2-specific TCRs that had been generated with the MIRA antigen-specificity platform. Breadth was defined as the fraction of unique TCRs that were SARS-CoV-2-associated, and depth was defined as the fraction of total T cells that were SARS-CoV-2-associated. Each spike-specific TCR was assigned to its reactive spike region and to a CD4 or CD8 class using the MIRA data. Log10-transformed breadth and depth values were compared by one-way ANOVA with Sidak's multiple comparisons tests. The table was pulled from immuneACCESS by TCRdb, which kept in-frame rearrangements only. Such tables lose some clones; where checked, under half of the loss comes from unresolved V genes, and the rest has no known cause. V and J calls and clone size come straight from that table; D and trimming were deduced from the DNA. The sample table lists 80,000 to 90,000 clones, approximately 89% of them with a count of one. Of the sample, approximately 2.1% falls within the top ten clones.

The origin of this receptor is an adult in good health. The chain was built from TRBV20-1 and TRBJ2-7, with the D segment identity uncertain. Sequences were derived from peripheral blood, sampled on day 0 of AZD1222 vaccination. The DNA sequence follows: TGCAGTGCCACCCCCCAGTACGAGCAGTACTTC. The translation is CSATPQYEQYF.